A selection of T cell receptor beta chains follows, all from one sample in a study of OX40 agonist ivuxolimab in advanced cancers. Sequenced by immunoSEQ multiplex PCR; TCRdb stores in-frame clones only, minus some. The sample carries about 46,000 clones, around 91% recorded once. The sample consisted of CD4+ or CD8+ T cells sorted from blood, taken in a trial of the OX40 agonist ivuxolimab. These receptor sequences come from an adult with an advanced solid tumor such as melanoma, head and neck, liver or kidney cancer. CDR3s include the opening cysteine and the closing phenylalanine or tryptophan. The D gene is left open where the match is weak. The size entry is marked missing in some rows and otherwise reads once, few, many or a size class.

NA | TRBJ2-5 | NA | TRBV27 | CAGPRETQYF | TGTGCCGGACCCAGAGAGACCCAGTACTTC
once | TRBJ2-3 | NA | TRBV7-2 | CASSPLAVGTDTQYF | TGTGCCAGCAGCCCCCTGGCAGTGGGCACAGATACGCAGTATTTT
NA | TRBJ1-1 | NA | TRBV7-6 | CASSLSHRTFF | TGTGCCAGCAGCTTGTCCCATAGGACTTTCTTT
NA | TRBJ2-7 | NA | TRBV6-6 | CASSYDPGTGEQYF | TGTGCCAGCAGTTACGATCCCGGGACGGGCGAGCAGTACTTC
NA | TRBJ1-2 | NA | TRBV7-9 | CASSSLYGYTF | TGTGCCAGCAGCTCTCTTTATGGCTACACCTTC
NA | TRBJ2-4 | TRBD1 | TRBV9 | CASSVGQGARGAKNIQYF | TGTGCCAGCAGCGTAGGCCAGGGGGCGAGGGGAGCCAAAAACATTCAGTACTTC
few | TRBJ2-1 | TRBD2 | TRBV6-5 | CASSYGLAGADEQFF | TGTGCCAGCAGTTACGGGCTAGCGGGAGCCGATGAGCAGTTCTTC
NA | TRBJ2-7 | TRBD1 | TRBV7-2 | CASSLVRQGAAYEQYF | TGTGCCAGCAGCTTAGTTCGGCAGGGGGCAGCGTACGAGCAGTACTTC
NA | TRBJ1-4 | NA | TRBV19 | CASSTYTATNEKLFF | TGTGCCAGTAGTACGTACACTGCAACTAATGAAAAACTGTTTTTT
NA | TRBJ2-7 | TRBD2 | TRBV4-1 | CASSFGLAGVPYEQYF | TGCGCCAGCAGCTTCGGACTAGCGGGAGTCCCGTACGAGCAGTACTTC
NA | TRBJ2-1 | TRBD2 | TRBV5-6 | CASSLGRGVYNEQFF | TGTGCCAGCAGCTTGGGACGGGGGGTATACAATGAGCAGTTCTTC
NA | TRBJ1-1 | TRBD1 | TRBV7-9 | CASSWTGYTEAFF | TGTGCCAGCAGTTGGACAGGCTACACTGAAGCTTTCTTT
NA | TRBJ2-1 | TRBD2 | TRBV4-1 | CASSLAGGGEVQFF | TGCGCCAGCAGCCTTGCCGGGGGGGGAGAAGTGCAGTTCTTC
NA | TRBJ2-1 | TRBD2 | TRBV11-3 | CASSAHGGGRAEDEQFF | TGTGCCAGCAGCGCTCATGGGGGCGGGAGGGCCGAGGATGAGCAGTTCTTC
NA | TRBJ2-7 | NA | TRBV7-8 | CASSQIGGEGNYEQYF | TGTGCCAGCAGCCAGATTGGGGGAGAGGGTAACTACGAGCAGTACTTC
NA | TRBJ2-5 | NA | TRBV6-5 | CASSYAYGTAGETQYF | TGTGCCAGCAGTTACGCCTACGGGACAGCGGGGGAGACCCAGTACTTC
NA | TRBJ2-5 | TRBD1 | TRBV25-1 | CASSDWTGGERKGETQYF | TGTGCCAGCAGTGACTGGACAGGGGGCGAAAGGAAAGGGGAGACCCAGTACTTC
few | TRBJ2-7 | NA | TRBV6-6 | CASSYSGEQYF | TGTGCCAGCAGTTACTCGGGGGAGCAGTACTTC
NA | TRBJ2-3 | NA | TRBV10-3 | CAISGADTQYF | TGTGCCATCAGTGGGGCAGATACGCAGTATTTT
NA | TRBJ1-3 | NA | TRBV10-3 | CAISESEGRGNTIYF | TGTGCCATCAGTGAGTCGGAAGGGAGAGGAAACACCATATATTTT
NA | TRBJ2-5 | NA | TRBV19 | CASSIDLGGPETQYF | TGTGCCAGTAGTATAGATCTTGGGGGGCCAGAGACCCAGTACTTC
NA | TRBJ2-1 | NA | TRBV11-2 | CASTPWGQNEQFF | TGTGCCAGCACCCCCTGGGGCCAAAATGAGCAGTTCTTC
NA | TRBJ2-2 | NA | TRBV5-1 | CASSPSNTGELFF | TGCGCCAGCAGCCCATCGAACACCGGGGAGCTGTTTTTT
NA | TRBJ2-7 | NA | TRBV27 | CASSTPLGEQYF | TGTGCCAGCAGTACACCTCTGGGCGAGCAGTACTTC
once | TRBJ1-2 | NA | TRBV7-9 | CASSLDSLTYGYTF | TGTGCCAGCAGCTTAGACAGCTTGACGTATGGCTACACCTTC
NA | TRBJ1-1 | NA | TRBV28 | CASTSRGSTEAFF | TGTGCCAGCACCTCAAGGGGGAGCACTGAAGCTTTCTTT
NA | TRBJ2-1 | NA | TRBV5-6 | CASSDTTDEQFF | TGTGCCAGCAGCGACACCACCGATGAGCAGTTCTTC
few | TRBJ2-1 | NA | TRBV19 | CASSIMSGEQFF | TGTGCCAGTAGTATCATGTCAGGTGAGCAGTTCTTC
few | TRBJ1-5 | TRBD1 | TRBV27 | CASSPGQGRNQPQHF | TGTGCCAGCAGTCCCGGACAGGGCAGGAATCAGCCCCAGCATTTT
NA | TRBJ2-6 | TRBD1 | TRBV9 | CASSPQTGGVSGANVLTF | TGTGCCAGCAGCCCACAGACAGGGGGCGTCTCTGGGGCCAACGTCCTGACTTTC
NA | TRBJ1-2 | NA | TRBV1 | CTSSPHRDRANYGYTF | TGCACCAGCAGTCCGCATAGGGACAGAGCTAACTATGGCTACACCTTC
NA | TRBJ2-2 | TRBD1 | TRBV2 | CASSGGTGRAGELFF | TGTGCCAGCAGCGGTGGGACAGGGAGGGCCGGGGAGCTGTTTTTT
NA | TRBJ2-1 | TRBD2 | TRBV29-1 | CSNARTSGSNEQFF | TGCAGCAACGCCAGGACTAGCGGGAGCAATGAGCAGTTCTTC
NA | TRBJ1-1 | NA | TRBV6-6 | CASSQSDGMNTEAFF | TGTGCCAGCAGCCAATCGGACGGCATGAACACTGAAGCTTTCTTT
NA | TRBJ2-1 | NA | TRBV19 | CASSIRGDGLDEQFF | TGTGCCAGTAGTATTCGAGGGGACGGGTTGGATGAGCAGTTCTTC
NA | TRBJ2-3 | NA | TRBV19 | CASSIGDRSTDTQYF | TGTGCCAGTAGTATTGGAGACAGGAGCACAGATACGCAGTATTTT
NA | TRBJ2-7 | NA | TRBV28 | CASSPLFVEDSYEQYF | TGTGCCAGCAGCCCTTTGTTTGTGGAAGACTCCTACGAGCAGTACTTC
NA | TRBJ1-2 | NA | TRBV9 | CASSVAETVPSGYTF | TGTGCCAGCAGCGTAGCTGAGACAGTCCCCAGTGGCTACACCTTC
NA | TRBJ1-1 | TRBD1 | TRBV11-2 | CASSLAAFIPQGANTEAFF | TGTGCCAGCAGCTTAGCGGCCTTTATTCCTCAGGGGGCCAACACTGAAGCTTTCTTT
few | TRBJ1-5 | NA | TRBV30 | CAWSEVNGQPQHF | TGTGCCTGGAGTGAAGTAAACGGTCAGCCCCAGCATTTT
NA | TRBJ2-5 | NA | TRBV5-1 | CASSGHQETQYF | TGCGCCAGCAGCGGGCACCAAGAGACCCAGTACTTC
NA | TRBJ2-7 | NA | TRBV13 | CASSLGEGTGSYEQYF | TGTGCCAGCAGCTTAGGGGAGGGTACGGGATCCTACGAGCAGTACTTC
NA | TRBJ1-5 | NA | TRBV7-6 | CASSLGGAHQPQHF | TGTGCCAGCAGCTTAGGGGGGGCTCATCAGCCCCAGCATTTT
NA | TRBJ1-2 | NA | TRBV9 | CASSASDFVSYGYTF | TGTGCCAGCAGCGCTTCAGACTTCGTGAGCTATGGCTACACCTTC
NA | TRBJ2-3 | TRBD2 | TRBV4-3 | CASSQDWVRGADTDTQYF | TGCGCCAGCAGCCAAGATTGGGTGCGGGGGGCCGACACAGATACGCAGTATTTT
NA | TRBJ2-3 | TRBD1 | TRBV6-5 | CASRQTGAGDTQYF | TGTGCCAGCAGACAGACAGGGGCGGGAGATACGCAGTATTTT
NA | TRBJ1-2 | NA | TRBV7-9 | CASSLSLFGGDGYTF | TGTGCCAGCAGCTTATCCTTGTTCGGGGGAGATGGCTACACCTTC
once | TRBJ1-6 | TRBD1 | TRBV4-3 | CASSQEGGQGSYNSPLHF | TGCGCCAGCAGCCAAGAAGGGGGCCAGGGCTCCTATAATTCACCCCTCCACTTT
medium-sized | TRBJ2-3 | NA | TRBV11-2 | CASSLIPGATDTQYF | TGTGCCAGCAGTCTAATCCCGGGGGCAACAGATACGCAGTATTTT
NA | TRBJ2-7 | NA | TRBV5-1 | CASKTQGDPFYEQYF | TGCGCCAGCAAGACCCAGGGAGACCCGTTCTACGAGCAGTACTTC
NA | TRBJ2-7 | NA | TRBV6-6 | CASSYGTSYEQYF | TGTGCCAGCAGTTACGGCACCTCCTACGAGCAGTACTTC
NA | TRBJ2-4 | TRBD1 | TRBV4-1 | CASSQGGTGQYF | TGCGCCAGCAGCCAAGGTGGGACAGGGCAGTACTTC
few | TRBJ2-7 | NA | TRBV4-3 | CASSHILGIHEQYF | TGCGCCAGCAGCCATATCCTAGGGATCCACGAGCAGTACTTC
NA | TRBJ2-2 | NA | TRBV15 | CATSRDWNTGELFF | TGTGCCACCAGCAGAGATTGGAACACCGGGGAGCTGTTTTTT
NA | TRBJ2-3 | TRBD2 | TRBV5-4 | CASSPWSGSASDTQYF | TGTGCCAGCAGCCCCTGGAGCGGGAGTGCCTCAGATACGCAGTATTTT
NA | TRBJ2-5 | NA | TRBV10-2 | CASSVAGGETQYF | TGCGCCAGCAGTGTCGCTGGGGGAGAGACCCAGTACTTC
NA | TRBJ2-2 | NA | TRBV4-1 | CASSQSNTGELFF | TGCGCCAGCAGCCAGAGTAACACCGGGGAGCTGTTTTTT
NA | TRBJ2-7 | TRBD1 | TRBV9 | CASSEWDSSLGEQYF | TGTGCCAGCAGCGAGTGGGACAGCTCCCTCGGGGAGCAGTACTTC
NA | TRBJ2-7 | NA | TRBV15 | CATRRTDSYEQYF | TGTGCCACCAGAAGGACAGATTCCTACGAGCAGTACTTC